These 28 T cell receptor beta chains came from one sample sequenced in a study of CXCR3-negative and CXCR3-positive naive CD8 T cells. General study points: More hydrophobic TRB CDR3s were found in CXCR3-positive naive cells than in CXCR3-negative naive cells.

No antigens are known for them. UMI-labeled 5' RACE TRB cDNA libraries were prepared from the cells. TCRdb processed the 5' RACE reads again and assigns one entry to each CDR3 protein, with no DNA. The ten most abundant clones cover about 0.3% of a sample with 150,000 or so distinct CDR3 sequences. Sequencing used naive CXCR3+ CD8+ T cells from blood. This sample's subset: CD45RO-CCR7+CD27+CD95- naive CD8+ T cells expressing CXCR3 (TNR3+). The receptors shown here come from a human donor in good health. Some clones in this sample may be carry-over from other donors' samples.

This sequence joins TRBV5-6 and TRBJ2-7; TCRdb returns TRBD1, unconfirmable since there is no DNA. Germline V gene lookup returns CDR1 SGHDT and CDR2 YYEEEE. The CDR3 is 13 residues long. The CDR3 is CASSLRVGPEQYF.

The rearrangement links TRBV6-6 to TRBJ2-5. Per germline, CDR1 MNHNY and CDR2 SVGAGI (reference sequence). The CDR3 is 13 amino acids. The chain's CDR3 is CASSYVGQETQYF.

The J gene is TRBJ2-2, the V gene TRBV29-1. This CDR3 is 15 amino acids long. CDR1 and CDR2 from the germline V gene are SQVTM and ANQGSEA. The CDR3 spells CSVGFGSSNTGELFF.

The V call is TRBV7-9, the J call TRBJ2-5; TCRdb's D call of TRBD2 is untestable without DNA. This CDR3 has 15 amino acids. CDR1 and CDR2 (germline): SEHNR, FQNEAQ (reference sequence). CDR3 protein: CASSFGTSGGETQYF. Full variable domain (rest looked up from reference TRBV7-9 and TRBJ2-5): DTGVSQNPRHKITKRGQNVTFRCDPISEHNRLYWYRQTLGQGPEFLTYFQNEAQLEKSRLLSDRFSAERPKGSFSTLEIQRTEQGDSAMYLCASSFGTSGGETQYFGPGTRLLVL.

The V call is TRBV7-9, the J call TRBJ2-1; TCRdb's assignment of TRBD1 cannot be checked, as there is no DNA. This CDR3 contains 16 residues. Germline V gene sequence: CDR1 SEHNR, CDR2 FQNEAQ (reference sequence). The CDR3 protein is CASTSGQGSSYNEQFF.

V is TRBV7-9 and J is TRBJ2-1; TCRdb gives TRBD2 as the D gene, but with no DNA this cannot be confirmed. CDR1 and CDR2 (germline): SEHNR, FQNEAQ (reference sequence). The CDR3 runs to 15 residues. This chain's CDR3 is CASRSEREIYNEQFF.

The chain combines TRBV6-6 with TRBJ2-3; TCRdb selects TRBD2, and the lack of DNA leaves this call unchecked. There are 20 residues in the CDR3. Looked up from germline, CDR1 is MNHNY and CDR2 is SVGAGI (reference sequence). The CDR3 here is CASSYAGLADNYIRTDTQYF.

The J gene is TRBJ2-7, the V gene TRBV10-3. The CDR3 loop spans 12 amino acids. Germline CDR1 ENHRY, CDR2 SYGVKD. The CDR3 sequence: CAISVDHYEQYF.

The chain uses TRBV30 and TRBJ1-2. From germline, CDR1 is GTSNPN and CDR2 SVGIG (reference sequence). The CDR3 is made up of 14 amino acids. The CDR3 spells CAWERVEANYGYTF.

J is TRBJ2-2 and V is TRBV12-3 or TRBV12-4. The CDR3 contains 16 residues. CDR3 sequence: CASSLLLISSTGELFF.

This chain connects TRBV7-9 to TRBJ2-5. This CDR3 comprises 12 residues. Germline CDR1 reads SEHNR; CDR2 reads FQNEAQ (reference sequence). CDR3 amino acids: CASSKVYYLLYF.

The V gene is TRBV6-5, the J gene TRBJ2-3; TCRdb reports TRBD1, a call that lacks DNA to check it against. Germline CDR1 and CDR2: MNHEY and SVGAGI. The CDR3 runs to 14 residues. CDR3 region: CASSYSPGTDTQYF.

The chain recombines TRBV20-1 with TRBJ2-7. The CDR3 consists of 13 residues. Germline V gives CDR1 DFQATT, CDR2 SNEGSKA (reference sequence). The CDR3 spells CSASSRRSYEQYF.

The CDR3 loop is CASSPTPGLAGSGYGTDTQYF. The chain joins TRBV7-3 to TRBJ2-3; the TCRdb D gene call, TRBD2, has no DNA to confirm it. There are 21 residues in the CDR3. Germline loops: CDR1 SGHTA, CDR2 FQGTGA.

CDR3 residues: CSARGLKTGRIPYYEKYF. The rearrangement joins TRBV29-1 to TRBJ2-7; as DNA is missing, the TRBD1 call by TCRdb cannot be tested. The CDR3 loop spans 18 amino acids. Per germline, CDR1 SQVTM and CDR2 ANQGSEA.

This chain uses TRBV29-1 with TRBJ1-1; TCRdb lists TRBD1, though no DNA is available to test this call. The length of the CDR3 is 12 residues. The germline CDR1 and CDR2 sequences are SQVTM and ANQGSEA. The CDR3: CSVEEERVEAFF.

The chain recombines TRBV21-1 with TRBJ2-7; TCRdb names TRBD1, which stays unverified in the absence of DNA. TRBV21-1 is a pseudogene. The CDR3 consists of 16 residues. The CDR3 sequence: CASSSKDRPNCHEQYF.

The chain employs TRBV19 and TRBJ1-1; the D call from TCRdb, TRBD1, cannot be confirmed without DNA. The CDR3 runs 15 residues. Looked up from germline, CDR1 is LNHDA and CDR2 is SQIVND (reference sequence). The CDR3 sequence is CASSVRDGIITEAFF. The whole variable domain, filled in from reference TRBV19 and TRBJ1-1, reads DGGITQSPKYLFRKEGQNVTLSCEQNLNHDAMYWYRQDPGQGLRLIYYSQIVNDFQKGDIAEGYSVSREKKESFPLTVTSAQKNPTAFYLCASSVRDGIITEAFFGQGTRLTVV.

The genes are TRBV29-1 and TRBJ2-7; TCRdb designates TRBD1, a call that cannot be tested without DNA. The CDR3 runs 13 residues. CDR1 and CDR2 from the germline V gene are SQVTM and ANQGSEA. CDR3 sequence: CSVGGGGPYEQYF.

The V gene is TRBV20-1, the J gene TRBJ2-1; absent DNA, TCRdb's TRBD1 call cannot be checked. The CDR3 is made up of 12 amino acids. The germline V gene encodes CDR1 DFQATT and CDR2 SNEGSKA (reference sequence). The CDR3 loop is CSARGDHNEQFF.

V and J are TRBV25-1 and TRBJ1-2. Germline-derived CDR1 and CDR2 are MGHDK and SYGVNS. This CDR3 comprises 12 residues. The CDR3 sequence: CASSLALDGYTF.

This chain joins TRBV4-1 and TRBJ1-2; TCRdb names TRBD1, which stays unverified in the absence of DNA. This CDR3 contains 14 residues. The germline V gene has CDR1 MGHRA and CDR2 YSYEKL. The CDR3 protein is CASSRNSGDRGYTF.

This CDR3 is CASSEGSPSSYEQHF. The chain recombines TRBV11-2 with TRBJ2-7; TCRdb names TRBD1, which stays unverified in the absence of DNA. Germline CDR1 reads SGHAT; CDR2 reads FQNNGV. This CDR3 is 15 amino acids long.

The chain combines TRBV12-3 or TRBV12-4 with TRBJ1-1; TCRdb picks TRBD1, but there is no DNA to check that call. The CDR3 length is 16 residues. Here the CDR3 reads CASSYPTGYQDTEAFF.

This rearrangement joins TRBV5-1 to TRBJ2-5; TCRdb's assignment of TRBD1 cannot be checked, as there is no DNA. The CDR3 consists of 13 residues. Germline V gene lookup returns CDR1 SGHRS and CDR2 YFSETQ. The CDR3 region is CASSLAGGDVQYF.

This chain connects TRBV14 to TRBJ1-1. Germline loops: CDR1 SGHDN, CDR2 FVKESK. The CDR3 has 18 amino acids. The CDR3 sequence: CASSQDSGDFLVNTEAFF.

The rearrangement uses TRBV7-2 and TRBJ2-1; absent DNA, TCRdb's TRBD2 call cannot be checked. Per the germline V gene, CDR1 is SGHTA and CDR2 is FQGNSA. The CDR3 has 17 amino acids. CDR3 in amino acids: CASSPWASGNSYNEQFF.

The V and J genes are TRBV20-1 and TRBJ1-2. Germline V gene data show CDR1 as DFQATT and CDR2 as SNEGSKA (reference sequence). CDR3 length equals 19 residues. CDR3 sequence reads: CSADVFSPQTPPANYGYTF.